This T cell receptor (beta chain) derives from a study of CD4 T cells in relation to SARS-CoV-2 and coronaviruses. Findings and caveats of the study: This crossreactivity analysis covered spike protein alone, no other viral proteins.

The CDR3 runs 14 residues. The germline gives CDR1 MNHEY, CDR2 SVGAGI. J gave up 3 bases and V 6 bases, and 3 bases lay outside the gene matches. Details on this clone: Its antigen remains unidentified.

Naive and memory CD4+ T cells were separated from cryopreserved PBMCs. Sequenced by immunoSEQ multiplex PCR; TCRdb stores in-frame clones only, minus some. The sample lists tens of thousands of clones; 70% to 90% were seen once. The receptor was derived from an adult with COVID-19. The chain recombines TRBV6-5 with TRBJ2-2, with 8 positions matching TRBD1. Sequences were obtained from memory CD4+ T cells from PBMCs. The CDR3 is CASRAGGDTGELFF. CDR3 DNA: TGTGCCAGCAGGGCAGGGGGCGACACCGGGGAGCTGTTTTTT.